Here is one T cell receptor (beta chain) with its context. The J segment lost 3 bases and the V segment lost 5 bases, leaving 5 bases of the junction unmatched. The CDR3 is 15 amino acids. CDR1 and CDR2 (germline): SGHVS, FQNEAQ. Stated time point: after neoadjuvant nivolumab, at surgical resection. The data were taken from a study of neoadjuvant anti-PD-1 for oral cavity cancer. About the research overall: Around day 43, patients without progression received a fourth nivolumab dose before surgery.

The table came from immunoSEQ multiplex PCR; TCRdb's copy has only in-frame clones and leaves some out. The sample has about 14,000 clones; 67% are singletons. The clonotype originates from a person aged 35 to 85 with oral cavity squamous cell carcinoma. This material consisted of PBMCs, taken after nivolumab (anti-PD-1) treatment. V and J are TRBV7-8 and TRBJ1-5; TRBD1 matches at 9 bases. The CDR3 spells CASSLGQGTNQPQHF. DNA of the CDR3: TGTGCCAGCAGCCTCGGACAGGGGACCAATCAGCCCCAGCATTTT.